One and the same sample provided the 8 T cell receptor beta chains below, sequenced in a study of blood T cell repertoires in COVID-19. Libraries were prepared by immunoSEQ multiplex PCR; TCRdb keeps only in-frame clonotypes and omits some of them. The table lists almost 250,000 clones, around 84% of them singletons. Sequenced: PBMCs or T cells enriched from blood (not recorded which). The source of these receptors is a woman between 50 and 59 years old who had recovered from COVID-19.

J is TRBJ2-1 and V is TRBV14; TRBD1 aligns across 7 bases. CDR1 and CDR2 (germline): SGHDN, FVKESK. CDR3 length: 15 amino acids. After removal of 1 base from V and 9 bases from J, the junction contained 9 bases not matched to a gene. Here the CDR3 reads CASSQGQGPTGEQFF. CDR3 coding DNA: TGTGCCAGCAGCCAAGGACAGGGTCCGACTGGTGAGCAGTTCTTC.

The CDR3 loop is CASSQALDRKNTEAFF. For the CDR3, the DNA is TGCGCCAGCAGCCAAGCCCTGGACAGAAAGAACACTGAAGCTTTCTTT. The chain carries TRBV4-1 and TRBJ1-1, with D possibly TRBD1 on 6 matching bases. V lost 1 base, J lost 1 base, and 13 bases lay in between. The CDR3 has 16 amino acids. Germline lookup yields CDR1 MGHRA and CDR2 YSYEKL.

This chain links TRBV2 with TRBJ2-7; the match to TRBD2 covers 10 bases. CDR3 length equals 13 residues. V dropped 5 bases and J dropped 7; count of bases not matched to a gene: 5. Germline V gene data show CDR1 as SNHLY and CDR2 as FYNNEI. The CDR3 protein is CASSLLAGWEQYF. The CDR3 nucleotides are TGTGCCAGCAGTTTACTAGCGGGGTGGGAGCAGTACTTC.

This chain links TRBV2 with TRBJ2-1; TRBD2 agrees at 13 bases. Trimming at V came to 8 bases and at J to 8 bases, leaving 6 bases not matched to a gene. The CDR3 consists of 14 residues. The germline V gene has CDR1 SNHLY and CDR2 FYNNEI. CDR3 loop: CASRGGLAGDEQFF. The CDR3 DNA follows: TGTGCCAGCCGTGGAGGACTAGCGGGAGATGAGCAGTTCTTC.

This clone was observed once. For the CDR3, the DNA is TGTGCCAGCACAACAGGGGCAGATCAGCCCCAGCATTTT. Encoded protein: CASTTGADQPQHF. The genes are TRBV2 and TRBJ1-5; TRBD1 aligns across 7 bases. Unmatched junction bases numbered 5, after V lost 7 bases and J lost 5 bases. CDR1 and CDR2 (germline): SNHLY, FYNNEI. This CDR3 has 13 amino acids.

The chain recombines TRBV5-1 with TRBJ1-6, with 10 bases lining up with TRBD1. The V segment lost 4 bases and the J segment 7 bases; nucleotides outside the gene matches: 5. The CDR3 sequence is 15 residues long. The V gene's germline CDR1 is SGHRS and CDR2 YFSETQ. In DNA, the CDR3 is TGCGCCAGCAGCACCGGGGACAGGGGAAATTCACCCCTCCACTTT. Amino acid sequence: CASSTGDRGNSPLHF.

The chain has TRBV30 and TRBJ1-1; TRBD1 agrees at 9 bases. The germline V gene has CDR1 GTSNPN and CDR2 SVGIG (reference sequence). The CDR3 length is 15 residues. With 2 bases clipped from V and 3 bases from J, the junction kept 7 bases outside the gene matches. This chain's CDR3 is CAWSQYWTGDTEAFF. CDR3 coding DNA: TGTGCCTGGAGTCAGTACTGGACAGGGGACACTGAAGCTTTCTTT.

The J gene is TRBJ2-3, the V gene TRBV29-1; 12 nucleotides agree with TRBD2. Looked up from germline, CDR1 is SQVTM and CDR2 is ANQGSEA. This CDR3 has 16 amino acids. J lost 3 bases, V lost 4 bases, and 8 bases had no gene match. CDR3 loop: CSVGGSTSGSTDTQYF. The CDR3 DNA sequence: TGCAGCGTTGGGGGCTCGACTAGCGGGAGTACAGATACGCAGTATTTT.